These T cell receptor beta chains were read from a single sample in a study of shared clonotypes between healthy human individuals. Assay used: immunoSEQ multiplex PCR; TCRdb lists only in-frame clones, some missing. The data contain more than 1 million clones, 70% to 80% of them singletons. Sequencing was done on a sample of memory CD4+ T cells from PBMCs. The source is a young man in good health. Some clones in this sample may be carry-over from other donors' samples. The CDR3 runs from the conserved cysteine through the conserved F or W. D genes are given only for firm matches. The size entry is marked missing in some rows and otherwise reads once, few, many or a size class.

>TRBV7-2|14|TRBJ2-5|TRBD1|-
CASSADRGRETQYF
TGTGCCAGCAGCGCGGACAGGGGGCGTGAGACCCAGTACTTC
>TRBV2|14|TRBJ1-4|TRBD1|-
CASSEGTVNEKLFF
TGTGCCAGCAGTGAGGGGACAGTGAATGAAAAACTGTTTTTT
>TRBV11-2|15|TRBJ1-3|TRBD1|-
CASSLQGASGNTIYF
TGTGCCAGCAGCTTACAGGGGGCCTCTGGAAACACCATATATTTT
>TRBV2|14|TRBJ1-1|TRBD1|-
CASSVKQGVAEAFF
TGTGCCAGCAGTGTGAAGCAGGGGGTAGCTGAAGCTTTCTTT
>TRBV30|16|TRBJ1-5|-|-
CAWSGAGGYFNQPQHF
TGTGCCTGGAGTGGGGCGGGAGGGTATTTCAATCAGCCCCAGCATTTT
>TRBV29-1|13|TRBJ2-3|-|-
CSATLSGQGTQYF
TGCAGCGCCACCCTGTCTGGGCAGGGTACGCAGTATTTT
>TRBV2|15|TRBJ1-6|TRBD1|-
CASSVGGQGYSPLHF
TGTGCCAGCAGTGTCGGCGGACAGGGGTATTCACCCCTCCACTTT
>TRBV28|12|TRBJ1-1|-|-
CASSNYGRETFF
TGTGCCAGCAGTAATTATGGACGGGAAACTTTCTTT
>TRBV29-1|12|TRBJ1-2|-|-
CSALERTVGYTF
TGCAGCGCCCTCGAACGGACAGTCGGCTACACCTTC
>TRBV19|15|TRBJ1-2|TRBD1|-
CASSPSRDRIYGYTF
TGTGCCAGTAGTCCCTCCCGGGACAGAATCTATGGCTACACCTTC
>TRBV29-1|12|TRBJ2-3|-|-
CSVGQGQGTQYF
TGCAGCGTTGGGCAGGGACAAGGTACGCAGTATTTT
>TRBV29-1|14|TRBJ1-2|-|once
CSARRSGGVPGYTF
TGCAGCGCCCGACGTTCAGGAGGGGTCCCTGGCTACACCTTC
>TRBV5-1|14|TRBJ2-3|-|-
CASSGDLGLDTQYF
TGCGCCAGCAGCGGGGATCTCGGACTAGATACGCAGTATTTT
>TRBV5-4|15|TRBJ1-2|TRBD1|-
CASSPGGTGGYGYTF
TGTGCCAGCAGTCCCGGGGGGACAGGGGGTTATGGCTACACCTTC
>TRBV28|15|TRBJ1-5|TRBD1|-
CASTGQGPSNQPQHF
TGTGCCAGCACTGGACAGGGACCAAGCAATCAGCCCCAGCATTTT
>TRBV5-1|15|TRBJ2-1|TRBD2|-
CASSLLAGGGYEQFF
TGCGCCAGCAGCCTACTAGCGGGAGGAGGGTATGAGCAGTTCTTC
>TRBV27|15|TRBJ1-2|-|-
CASSLSPFYRVPYTF
TGTGCCAGCAGTTTATCCCCATTTTACAGGGTTCCCTACACCTTC
>TRBV6-6|12|TRBJ2-7|-|-
CASSREGYEQYF
TGTGCCAGCAGTCGCGAGGGGTACGAGCAGTACTTC
>TRBV6-1|18|TRBJ1-2|TRBD1|-
CASSDQEGQGPRKGGYTF
TGTGCCAGCAGTGATCAGGAGGGACAGGGGCCGCGAAAGGGGGGCTACACCTTC
>TRBV6-5|15|TRBJ1-5|-|once
CASSYSTQGAQPQHF
TGTGCCAGCAGTTACTCTACACAGGGTGCTCAGCCCCAGCATTTT
>TRBV19|15|TRBJ1-1|TRBD1|once
CASRDRAVMNTEAFF
TGTGCCAGTAGGGACAGGGCCGTCATGAACACTGAAGCTTTCTTT
>TRBV18|14|TRBJ1-1|-|-
CASSPPGGGTEAFF
TGTGCCAGCTCACCACCGGGAGGGGGGACTGAAGCTTTCTTT
>TRBV7-9|14|TRBJ2-5|TRBD1|-
CASSLLRGQGRAYF
TGTGCCAGCAGCTTACTTAGGGGACAGGGAAGGGCGTACTTC
>TRBV19|16|TRBJ1-5|-|-
CASSFLGSGSNQPQHF
TGTGCCAGTAGTTTCCTCGGGTCCGGTAGCAATCAGCCCCAGCATTTT
>TRBV27|13|TRBJ1-6|-|-
CASKPRENSPLHF
TGTGCCAGCAAGCCAAGAGAAAATTCACCCCTCCACTTT
>TRBV29-1|11|TRBJ1-1|-|-
CSVPGAAGAFF
TGCAGCGTTCCAGGGGCAGCAGGAGCTTTCTTT
>TRBV29-1|15|TRBJ2-3|TRBD2|-
CSVDPLAGDPDTQYF
TGCAGCGTTGACCCTCTAGCGGGAGACCCAGATACGCAGTATTTT
>TRBV9|15|TRBJ2-1|-|few
CASGAGARTYNEQFF
TGTGCCAGCGGGGCAGGGGCCCGAACTTACAATGAGCAGTTCTTC
>TRBV11-2|15|TRBJ2-7|-|-
CASSLEVGGNYEQYF
TGTGCCAGCAGCTTAGAGGTTGGCGGGAACTACGAGCAGTACTTC
>TRBV19|13|TRBJ2-1|-|few
CASKGHTHNEQFF
TGTGCCAGTAAGGGTCACACCCACAATGAGCAGTTCTTC
>TRBV5-8|15|TRBJ2-2|-|-
CASRPRGRFTGELFF
TGTGCCAGCAGGCCCCGAGGACGATTCACCGGGGAGCTGTTTTTT
>TRBV5-1|17|TRBJ2-7|-|-
CASSSSLFGGAPNEQYF
TGCGCCAGCAGCTCGAGCCTATTTGGAGGCGCCCCGAACGAGCAGTACTTC
>TRBV7-8|16|TRBJ1-2|TRBD1|-
CASSLGGRQGGYGYTF
TGTGCCAGCAGCTTAGGAGGCCGACAGGGCGGCTATGGCTACACCTTC
>TRBV18|14|TRBJ1-4|-|-
CASSPPGSNEKLFF
TGTGCCAGCTCACCACCGGGGTCAAATGAAAAACTGTTTTTT
>TRBV2|12|TRBJ2-5|-|-
CASSEGAETQYF
TGTGCCAGCAGTGAAGGGGCGGAGACCCAGTACTTC
>TRBV13|13|TRBJ2-5|-|-
CASSLARTETQYF
TGTGCCAGCAGCTTAGCCAGGACCGAGACCCAGTACTTC
>TRBV6-5|14|TRBJ1-1|-|once
CASKDGLPNTEAFF
TGTGCCAGCAAGGACGGGTTACCAAACACTGAAGCTTTCTTT
>TRBV5-4|15|TRBJ2-1|TRBD2|-
CASSRAAGARLGQFF
TGTGCCAGCAGCCGTGCAGCGGGAGCGCGCCTGGGGCAGTTCTTC
>TRBV15|15|TRBJ1-4|-|-
CATSRSQGSNEKLFF
TGTGCCACCAGCAGATCGCAGGGGTCTAATGAAAAACTGTTTTTT
>TRBV5-8|15|TRBJ2-2|TRBD1|-
CASSLGDRGTGELFF
TGTGCCAGCAGCTTGGGGGACAGGGGAACCGGGGAGCTGTTTTTT
>TRBV28|13|TRBJ1-2|-|-
CASTLTGPDGYTF
TGTGCCAGCACCCTGACAGGCCCGGATGGCTACACCTTC
>TRBV5-6|14|TRBJ1-2|-|-
CASSPLASWDGYTF
TGTGCCAGCAGCCCGCTGGCCTCCTGGGATGGCTACACCTTC
>TRBV7-3|13|TRBJ2-7|-|-
CASSLTYGNEQYF
TGTGCCAGCAGCTTAACGTACGGCAACGAGCAGTACTTC
>TRBV30|13|TRBJ1-4|-|many
CAWSVWGSGKLFF
TGTGCCTGGAGTGTATGGGGGAGCGGGAAACTGTTTTTT
>TRBV23-1|13|TRBJ1-4|-|-
CAFGPATNEKLFF
TGCGCCTTTGGTCCAGCAACTAATGAAAAACTGTTTTTT